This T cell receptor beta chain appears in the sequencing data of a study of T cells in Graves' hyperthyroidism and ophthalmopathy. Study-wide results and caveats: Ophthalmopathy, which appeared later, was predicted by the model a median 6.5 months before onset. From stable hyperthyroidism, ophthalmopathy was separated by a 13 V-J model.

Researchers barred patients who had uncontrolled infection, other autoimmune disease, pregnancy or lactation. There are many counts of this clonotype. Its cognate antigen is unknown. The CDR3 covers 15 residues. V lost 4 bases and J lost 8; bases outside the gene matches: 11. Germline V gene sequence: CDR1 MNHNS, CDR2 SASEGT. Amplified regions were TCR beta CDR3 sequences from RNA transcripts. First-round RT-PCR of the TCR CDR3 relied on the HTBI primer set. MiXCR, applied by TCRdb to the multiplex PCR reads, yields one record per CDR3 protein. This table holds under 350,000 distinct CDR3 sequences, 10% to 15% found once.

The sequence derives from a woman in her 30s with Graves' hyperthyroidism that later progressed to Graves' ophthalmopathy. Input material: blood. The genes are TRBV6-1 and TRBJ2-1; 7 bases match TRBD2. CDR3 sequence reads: CASSGIRGSGDEQFF. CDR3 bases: TGTGCCAGCAGTGGGATCCGCGGGAGCGGGGATGAGCAGTTCTTC.